What follows is one TCR beta chain and its context. The entry originates in a study of blood T cell repertoires in COVID-19. Measured with immunoSEQ multiplex PCR; TCRdb has only the in-frame clones, and not every one. This sample has fewer than 350,000 clones; 80% to 90% occur once, and the top ten carry roughly 8%. The CDR3 consists of 17 residues. The J segment lost 7 bases and the V segment lost 0 bases, leaving 10 bases of the junction unmatched. The germline CDR1 and CDR2 sequences are LGHNA and YSLEER. This clonotype originated in a woman aged 45-65 years who had recovered from COVID-19. The rearrangement links TRBV4-3 to TRBJ2-1, with TRBD2 matching over 9 bases. Sequenced: peripheral blood. CDR3 sequence reads: CASSQDLVAGAGNEQFF. The CDR3 DNA follows: TGCGCCAGCAGCCAAGATCTTGTAGCGGGAGCAGGAAATGAGCAGTTCTTC.